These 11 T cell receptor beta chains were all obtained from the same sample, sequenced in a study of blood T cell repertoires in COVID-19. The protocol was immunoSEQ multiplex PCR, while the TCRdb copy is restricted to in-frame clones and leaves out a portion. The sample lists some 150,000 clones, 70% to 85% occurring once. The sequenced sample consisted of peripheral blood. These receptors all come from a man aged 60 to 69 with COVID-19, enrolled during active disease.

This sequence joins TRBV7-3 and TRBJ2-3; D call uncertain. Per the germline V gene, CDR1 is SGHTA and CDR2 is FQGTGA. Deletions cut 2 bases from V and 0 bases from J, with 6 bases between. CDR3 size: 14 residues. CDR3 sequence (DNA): TGTGCCAGCAGCTTACGGCGGAGCACAGATACGCAGTATTTT. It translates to CASSLRRSTDTQYF.

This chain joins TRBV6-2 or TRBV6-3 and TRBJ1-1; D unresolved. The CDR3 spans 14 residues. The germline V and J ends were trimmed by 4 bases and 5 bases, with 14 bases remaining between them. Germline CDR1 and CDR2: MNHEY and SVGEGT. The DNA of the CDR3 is TGTGCCAGCAGTTCGGCGGTGCCAACTACTGAAGCTTTCTTT. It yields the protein CASSSAVPTTEAFF.

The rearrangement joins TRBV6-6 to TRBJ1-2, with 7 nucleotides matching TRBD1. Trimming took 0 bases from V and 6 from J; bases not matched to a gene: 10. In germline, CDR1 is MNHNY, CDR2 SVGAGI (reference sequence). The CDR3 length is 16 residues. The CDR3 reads CASSYSLTGKRNGYTF. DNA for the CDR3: TGTGCCAGCAGTTACTCCTTGACAGGGAAGAGGAATGGCTACACCTTC.

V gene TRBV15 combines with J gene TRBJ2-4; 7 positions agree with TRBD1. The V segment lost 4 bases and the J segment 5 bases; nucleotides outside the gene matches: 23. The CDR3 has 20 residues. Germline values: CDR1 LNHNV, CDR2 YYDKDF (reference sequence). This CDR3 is CATSIRQGERGIPRENIQYF. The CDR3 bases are TGTGCCACCAGCATCCGACAGGGAGAACGAGGAATCCCCCGGGAAAACATTCAGTACTTC.

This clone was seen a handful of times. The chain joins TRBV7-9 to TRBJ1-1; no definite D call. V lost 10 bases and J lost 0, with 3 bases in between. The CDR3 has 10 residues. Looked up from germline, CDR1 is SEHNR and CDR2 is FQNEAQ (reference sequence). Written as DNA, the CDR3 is TGTGCCACAATGAACACTGAAGCTTTCTTT. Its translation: CATMNTEAFF.

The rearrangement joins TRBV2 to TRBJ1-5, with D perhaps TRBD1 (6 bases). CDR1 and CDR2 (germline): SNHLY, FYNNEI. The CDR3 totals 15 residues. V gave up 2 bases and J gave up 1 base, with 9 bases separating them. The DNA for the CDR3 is TGTGCCAGCAGTGAACAGGGGACGAGCAATCAGCCCCAGCATTTT. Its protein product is CASSEQGTSNQPQHF.

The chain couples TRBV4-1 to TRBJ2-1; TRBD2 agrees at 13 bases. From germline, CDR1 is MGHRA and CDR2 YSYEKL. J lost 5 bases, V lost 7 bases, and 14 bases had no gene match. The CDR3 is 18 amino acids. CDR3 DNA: TGCGCCAGCATTCCAGGACTAGCGGGGGTAGGTCTGAACAATGAGCAGTTCTTC. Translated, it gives CASIPGLAGVGLNNEQFF.

The CDR3 DNA is TGTGCCATCAGTGGCGGTCCTAACTATGGCTACACCTTC. Protein product: CAISGGPNYGYTF. The chain joins TRBV10-3 to TRBJ1-2; D is unresolved. The CDR3 sequence is 13 residues long. Germline CDR1 reads ENHRY; CDR2 reads SYGVKD. V lost 4 bases, J lost 0 bases, and 6 bases lay in between.

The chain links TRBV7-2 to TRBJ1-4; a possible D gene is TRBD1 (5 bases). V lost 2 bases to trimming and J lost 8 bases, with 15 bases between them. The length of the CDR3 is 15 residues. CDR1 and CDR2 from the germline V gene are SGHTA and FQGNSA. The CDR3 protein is CASSLRRGPEEKLFF. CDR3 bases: TGTGCCAGCAGCTTACGGAGGGGCCCCGAAGAAAAACTGTTTTTT. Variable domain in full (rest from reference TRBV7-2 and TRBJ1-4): GAGVSQSPSNKVTEKGKDVELRCDPISGHTALYWYRQSLGQGLEFLIYFQGNSAPDKSGLPSDRFSAERTGGSVSTLTIQRTQQEDSAVYLCASSLRRGPEEKLFFGSGTQLSVL.

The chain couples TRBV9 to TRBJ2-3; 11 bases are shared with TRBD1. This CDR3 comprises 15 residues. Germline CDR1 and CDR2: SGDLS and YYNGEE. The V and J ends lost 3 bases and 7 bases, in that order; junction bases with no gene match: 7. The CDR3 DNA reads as TGTGCCAGCAGCGCCGGGACAGGGGGGCGGAATACGCAGTATTTT. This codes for CASSAGTGGRNTQYF.

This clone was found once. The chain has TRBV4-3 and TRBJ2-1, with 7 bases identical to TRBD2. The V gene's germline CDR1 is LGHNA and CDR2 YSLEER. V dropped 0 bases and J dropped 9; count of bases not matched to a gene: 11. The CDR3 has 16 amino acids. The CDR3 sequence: CASSQDSGGRRIEQFF. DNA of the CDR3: TGCGCCAGCAGCCAAGATAGTGGCGGGAGACGTATTGAGCAGTTCTTC.